The entry below gives a single T cell receptor beta chain sequence along with its context. The sample is drawn from a study of blood T cell repertoires in COVID-19. Profiled with immunoSEQ multiplex PCR; TCRdb holds only in-frame clones, not every one. There are 80,000 to 130,000 clones in the sample; about 89% occur only once, and more than 0.85% lies in the top ten. Trimming at V came to 7 bases and at J to 5 bases, leaving 15 bases not matched to a gene. This CDR3 has 16 amino acids. CDR1 MNHNY and CDR2 SVGAGI come from the germline V gene (reference sequence). The receptor's source is a man aged 55 to 69 with acute or convalescent COVID-19. The sample comprised peripheral blood. The J gene is TRBJ1-2, the V gene TRBV6-6; 8 bases agree with TRBD1. The DNA of the CDR3 is TGTGCCAGCACCAATCCGGCAGGGGGCCTACTTTATGGCTACACCTTC. Translated, it gives CASTNPAGGLLYGYTF.